Listed below are T cell receptor beta chains from one sample, sequenced in a study of circulating and synovial CD4+ cells in juvenile arthritis. Generated by immunoSEQ multiplex PCR, the TCRdb table keeps only in-frame clones and is missing some. The sample holds under 35,000 clones, about 95% seen once. Input material: CD4+ T cells from blood. The receptors shown here come from a human donor with juvenile idiopathic arthritis. The CDR3 runs from the conserved cysteine through the conserved F or W. The D gene is left open where the match is weak. Expanded clones are given a class, and other clones once, few, many or no size at all.

size | J | length | D | V | CDR3 | DNA
- | TRBJ2-3 | 16 | - | TRBV10-3 | CAISRGGVENTDTQYF | TGTGCCATCAGTCGAGGGGGGGTGGAGAACACAGATACGCAGTATTTT
- | TRBJ2-5 | 13 | - | TRBV4-3 | CASSREGGREQYF | TGCGCCAGCAGCAGGGAGGGGGGGCGGGAGCAGTACTTC
- | TRBJ2-7 | 15 | - | TRBV5-4 | CASSLEPGTSYEQYF | TGTGCCAGCAGCTTGGAGCCAGGGACATCCTACGAGCAGTACTTC
- | TRBJ1-5 | 15 | - | TRBV6-6 | CASSSRSWGHQPQHF | TGTGCCAGCAGTTCCCGGAGTTGGGGCCATCAGCCCCAGCATTTT
once | TRBJ1-5 | 15 | TRBD1 | TRBV5-8 | CAGTRQGNGNQPQHF | TGTGCCGGCACCAGACAGGGGAATGGCAATCAGCCCCAGCATTTT
- | TRBJ1-5 | 15 | - | TRBV28 | CASSPGEGNGQPQHF | TGTGCATCATCCCCGGGTGAGGGCAACGGACAGCCCCAGCATTTT
- | TRBJ2-3 | 15 | - | TRBV7-9 | CASSLGTEGTDTQYF | TGTGCCAGCAGCTTAGGGACGGAGGGCACAGATACGCAGTATTTT
- | TRBJ2-3 | 14 | - | TRBV6-6 | CASSYERSTDTQYF | TGTGCCAGCAGCTACGAACGGAGCACAGATACGCAGTATTTT
- | TRBJ1-1 | 14 | - | TRBV28 | CASSFRGMYTEAFF | TGTGCCAGCAGTTTTCGGGGGATGTACACTGAAGCTTTCTTT
- | TRBJ2-1 | 15 | TRBD2 | TRBV7-3 | CASSFGLAGWNEQFF | TGTGCCAGCAGCTTCGGACTAGCGGGATGGAATGAGCAGTTCTTC
- | TRBJ1-5 | 15 | - | TRBV19 | CASKRGGLSNQPQHF | TGTGCCAGTAAGAGGGGGGGTTTGAGCAATCAGCCCCAGCATTTT
- | TRBJ1-6 | 13 | - | TRBV5-4 | CASSPQQNSPLHF | TGTGCCAGCAGCCCACAACAGAATTCCCCCCTCCACTTT
once | TRBJ1-2 | 14 | TRBD1 | TRBV6-5 | CASRPGQGFYGYTF | TGTGCCAGCAGGCCGGGACAGGGGTTCTATGGCTACACCTTC
- | TRBJ2-5 | 14 | TRBD2 | TRBV4-3 | CASSPTSGGGTQYF | TGCGCCAGCAGCCCGACTAGCGGGGGGGGGACCCAGTACTTC
- | TRBJ1-2 | 9 | - | TRBV20-1 | CSSQREDTF | TGCAGTTCCCAAAGAGAAGACACCTTC
once | TRBJ1-3 | 13 | TRBD1 | TRBV27 | CARNNRGGNTIYF | TGTGCCAGAAACAACAGGGGTGGAAACACCATATATTTT
- | TRBJ1-2 | 13 | - | TRBV28 | CASSLTVDYGYTF | TGTGCCAGCAGTTTGACAGTGGACTATGGCTACACCTTC
- | TRBJ2-7 | 12 | - | TRBV28 | CASSFLDSEQYF | TGTGCCAGCAGTTTCTTGGACTCCGAGCAGTACTTC
- | TRBJ2-5 | 22 | TRBD2 | TRBV19 | CASSRAIDPGLAGGLKRETQYF | TGTGCCAGTAGCCGAGCCATTGACCCGGGACTAGCGGGAGGTCTCAAGAGAGAGACCCAGTACTTC
- | TRBJ2-1 | 16 | TRBD2 | TRBV2 | CASCQWGGSSYNEQFF | TGTGCCAGCTGCCAATGGGGCGGGAGCTCCTACAATGAGCAGTTCTTC
- | TRBJ2-4 | 14 | TRBD2 | TRBV7-9 | CASSRGGLVDIQYF | TGTGCCAGCAGCCGGGGGGGGCTTGTGGACATTCAGTACTTC
once | TRBJ2-3 | 14 | TRBD2 | TRBV6-5 | CASRWRGSTDTQYF | TGTGCCAGCAGGTGGCGGGGGTCGACGGATACGCAGTATTTT
- | TRBJ1-6 | 13 | - | TRBV6-5 | CASQRGRNSPLHF | TGTGCCAGCCAAAGGGGCCGCAATTCACCCCTCCACTTT
- | TRBJ2-7 | 15 | TRBD2 | TRBV27 | CATHGTSDLLYEQYF | TGTGCCACCCACGGGACTAGCGATCTGCTCTACGAGCAGTACTTC
- | TRBJ1-2 | 14 | TRBD1 | TRBV7-9 | CASSLDRGNYGYTF | TGTGCCAGCAGCTTAGACAGGGGCAACTATGGCTACACCTTC
- | TRBJ2-7 | 14 | - | TRBV18 | CASSPPGQNYEQYF | TGTGCCAGCTCACCACCGGGACAAAACTACGAGCAGTACTTC
- | TRBJ2-7 | 13 | TRBD2 | TRBV7-3 | CASSAGLAGEQYF | TGTGCCAGCAGCGCCGGACTAGCGGGAGAGCAGTACTTC
few | TRBJ2-2 | 13 | - | TRBV19 | CASAPTGTGELFF | TGTGCCAGTGCCCCCACCGGGACAGGGGAGCTGTTTTTT
- | TRBJ2-7 | 14 | TRBD1 | TRBV6-1 | CASSPGQGTYEQYF | TGTGCCAGCAGTCCGGGACAGGGGACCTACGAGCAGTACTTC
- | TRBJ1-2 | 15 | TRBD1 | TRBV5-6 | CASSWNRGRSYGYTF | TGTGCCAGCAGCTGGAACAGGGGGCGTAGCTATGGCTACACCTTC
- | TRBJ2-5 | 15 | TRBD2 | TRBV4-3 | CASSQGTSEQETQYF | TGCGCCAGCAGCCAAGGGACTAGCGAACAAGAGACCCAGTACTTC
- | TRBJ1-2 | 13 | - | TRBV30 | CAWSLGLSYGYTF | TGTGCCTGGAGTCTGGGACTTAGCTATGGCTACACCTTC
- | TRBJ2-2 | 15 | TRBD1 | TRBV6-1 | CASTWRDRVEGELFF | TGTGCCAGCACCTGGCGGGACAGGGTTGAAGGGGAGCTGTTTTTT
- | TRBJ1-1 | 14 | - | TRBV28 | CASTRPGVNTEAFF | TGTGCCAGCACACGACCAGGGGTGAACACTGAAGCTTTCTTT
- | TRBJ2-7 | 13 | - | TRBV4-1 | CASRPAGEDEQYF | TGCGCCAGCCGACCCGCCGGGGAGGACGAGCAGTACTTC
- | TRBJ1-1 | 14 | TRBD1 | TRBV7-2 | CASSPTGMNTEAFF | TGTGCCAGCAGTCCGACAGGGATGAACACTGAAGCTTTCTTT
once | TRBJ2-5 | 14 | TRBD2 | TRBV7-3 | CASSPSGGPGTQYF | TGTGCCAGCAGCCCTAGCGGGGGCCCCGGGACCCAGTACTTC
once | TRBJ2-3 | 16 | TRBD2 | TRBV7-9 | CASSFRDAAGQGTQYF | TGTGCCAGCAGCTTCAGGGACGCAGCGGGGCAGGGTACGCAGTATTTT
- | TRBJ1-2 | 13 | - | TRBV6-1 | CASSADRNYGYTF | TGTGCCAGCAGTGCCGACAGGAACTATGGCTACACCTTC
- | TRBJ1-2 | 13 | TRBD1 | TRBV7-6 | CASSLAGGNGYTF | TGTGCCAGCAGCTTAGCAGGGGGCAATGGCTACACCTTC
- | TRBJ1-2 | 15 | - | TRBV9 | CASSVGQVANYGYTF | TGTGCCAGCAGCGTCGGCCAGGTAGCTAACTATGGCTACACCTTC
- | TRBJ1-1 | 13 | - | TRBV11-2 | CASSLAEDTEAFF | TGTGCCAGCAGCTTAGCAGAAGACACTGAAGCTTTCTTT
- | TRBJ2-7 | 16 | TRBD2 | TRBV7-2 | CASSLLGTSGRAEQYF | TGTGCCAGCAGCTTATTAGGGACTAGCGGGAGGGCCGAGCAGTACTTC
- | TRBJ2-7 | 11 | - | TRBV5-5 | CASSVAYEQYF | TGTGCCAGCAGCGTCGCCTACGAGCAGTACTTC
- | TRBJ1-2 | 16 | TRBD1 | TRBV7-6 | CASSLERTGSLYGYTF | TGTGCCAGCAGCTTAGAGAGGACAGGGTCCCTCTATGGCTACACCTTC
- | TRBJ1-2 | 15 | TRBD1 | TRBV5-1 | CASSPDPGTDYGYTF | TGCGCCAGCAGCCCGGACCCCGGGACAGACTATGGCTACACCTTC
- | TRBJ2-7 | 16 | TRBD1 | TRBV30 | CAWSSTGTGGYYEQYF | TGTGCCTGGAGCTCAACCGGGACAGGGGGCTACTACGAGCAGTACTTC
- | TRBJ2-5 | 13 | TRBD2 | TRBV5-4 | CASSPSGRETQYF | TGTGCCAGCAGCCCGAGCGGGAGGGAGACCCAGTACTTC
- | TRBJ2-3 | 12 | - | TRBV28 | CASSQSADTQYF | TGTGCCAGCAGCCAAAGCGCAGATACGCAGTATTTT
- | TRBJ1-5 | 12 | - | TRBV7-2 | CASSQLNQPQHF | TGTGCCAGCAGCCAGTTAAATCAGCCCCAGCATTTT
- | TRBJ2-5 | 14 | - | TRBV5-1 | CASRPEVPGETQYF | TGCGCCAGCAGACCCGAAGTCCCCGGTGAGACCCAGTACTTC
- | TRBJ1-1 | 14 | - | TRBV5-1 | CASSLGQTNTEAFF | TGCGCCAGCAGCTTGGGACAAACGAACACTGAAGCTTTCTTT
- | TRBJ2-5 | 14 | - | TRBV28 | CASSFFSPQETQYF | TGTGCCAGCAGTTTTTTTAGCCCTCAAGAGACCCAGTACTTC
- | TRBJ2-1 | 13 | TRBD2 | TRBV11-3 | CASSSRGGGEQFF | TGTGCCAGCAGCTCGCGGGGGGGCGGTGAGCAGTTCTTC
- | TRBJ2-7 | 15 | TRBD1 | TRBV19 | CASSRGTGGSYEQYF | TGTGCCAGTAGTCGGGGGACAGGGGGGTCCTACGAGCAGTACTTC
- | TRBJ2-7 | 16 | - | TRBV14 | CASSRTRPGGGDEQYF | TGTGCCAGCAGCCGGACCCGCCCAGGGGGAGGTGACGAGCAGTACTTC
- | TRBJ1-2 | 16 | - | TRBV25-1 | CASSEYRAGGDYGYTF | TGTGCCAGCAGTGAATATAGGGCCGGCGGGGACTATGGCTACACCTTC
- | TRBJ1-4 | 14 | - | TRBV10-3 | CAISKENGNEKLFF | TGTGCCATCAGTAAGGAGAACGGTAATGAAAAACTGTTTTTT
- | TRBJ2-3 | 18 | TRBD2 | TRBV11-2 | CASSLGTSGSVGTDTQYF | TGTGCCAGCAGCTTAGGGACTAGCGGGAGCGTGGGCACAGATACGCAGTATTTT
- | TRBJ1-1 | 14 | - | TRBV5-1 | CASSPPYPAAEAFF | TGCGCCAGCAGCCCTCCGTATCCGGCGGCCGAAGCTTTCTTT